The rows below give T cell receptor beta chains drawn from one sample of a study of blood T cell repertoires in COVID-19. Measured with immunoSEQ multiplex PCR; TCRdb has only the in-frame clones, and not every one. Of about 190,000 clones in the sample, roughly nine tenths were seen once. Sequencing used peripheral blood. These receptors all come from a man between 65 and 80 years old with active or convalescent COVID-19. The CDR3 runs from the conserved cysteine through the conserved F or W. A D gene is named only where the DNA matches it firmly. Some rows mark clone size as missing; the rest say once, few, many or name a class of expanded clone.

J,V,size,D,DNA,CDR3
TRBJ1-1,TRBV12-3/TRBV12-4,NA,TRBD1,TGTGCCACAGCAGGGACAGGGGACACTGAAGCTTTCTTT,CATAGTGDTEAFF
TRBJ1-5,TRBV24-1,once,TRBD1,TGTGCCACCGGGACAGGGGAGGGCAATCAGCCCCAGCATTTT,CATGTGEGNQPQHF
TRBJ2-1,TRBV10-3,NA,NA,TGTGCCATCAGTGAGGGGGCGTTGATTGAGCAGTTCTTC,CAISEGALIEQFF
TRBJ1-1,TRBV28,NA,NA,TGTGCCAGCAGTGCAGGCTCTGAAGCTTTCTTT,CASSAGSEAFF
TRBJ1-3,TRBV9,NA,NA,TGTGCCAGCAGCGTAGACGGCGGCCTTGGTCTTTCTGGAAACACCATATATTTT,CASSVDGGLGLSGNTIYF
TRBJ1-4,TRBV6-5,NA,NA,TGTGCCAGCAGTAAGGGACAACGGGAAAAACTGTTTTTT,CASSKGQREKLFF
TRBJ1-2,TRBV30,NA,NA,TGTGCCTGGACAAACCGGGGGTTCGGCTATGGCTACACCTTC,CAWTNRGFGYGYTF
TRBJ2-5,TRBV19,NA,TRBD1,TGTGCCAGTAGTACCACCCAGACAGGGCGAGAGACCCAGTACTTC,CASSTTQTGRETQYF
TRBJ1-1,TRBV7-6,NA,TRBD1,TGTGCCAGCAGCTCCGGACAGGGCCAGGTGGGCACTGAAGCTTTCTTT,CASSSGQGQVGTEAFF
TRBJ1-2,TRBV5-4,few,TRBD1,TGTGCCAGCAGAATGGACAGGGGGCGCCTCTATGGCTACACCTTC,CASRMDRGRLYGYTF
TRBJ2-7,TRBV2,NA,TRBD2,TGTGCCAGCAGTGAAGGCCGACTAGCACCTGACGAGCAGTACTTC,CASSEGRLAPDEQYF
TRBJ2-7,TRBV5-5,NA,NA,TGTGCCAGCAGTCAGGAGGGGATGACAACCTACGAGCAGTACTTC,CASSQEGMTTYEQYF
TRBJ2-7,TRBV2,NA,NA,TGTGCCAGCAGTGCGGGGACAATAAACGAGCAGTACTTC,CASSAGTINEQYF
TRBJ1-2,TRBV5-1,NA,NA,TGCGCCAGCAGCTTGGTGGCAGGAGGTAACTATGGCTACACCTTC,CASSLVAGGNYGYTF
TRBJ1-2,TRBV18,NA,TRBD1,TGTGCCAGCTCACCACCGAACAGGGGAAAGAACGGCTACACCTTC,CASSPPNRGKNGYTF
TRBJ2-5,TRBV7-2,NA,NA,TGTGCCAGCAGCCCCGGGGGGCCACTGATCCAAGAGACCCAGTACTTC,CASSPGGPLIQETQYF
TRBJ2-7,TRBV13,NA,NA,TGTGCCAGCAGGTTATACGGGACAAGCCCTGAGGCGCAGTACTTC,CASRLYGTSPEAQYF
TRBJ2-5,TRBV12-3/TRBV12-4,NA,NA,TGTGCCAGCAGAAGGACTGCCCAAGAGACCCAGTACTTC,CASRRTAQETQYF
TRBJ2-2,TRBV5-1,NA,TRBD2,TGCGCCAGCAGCTTGGCGGGGCCGATAGCGGGGGGTTACACCGGGGAGCTGTTTTTT,CASSLAGPIAGGYTGELFF
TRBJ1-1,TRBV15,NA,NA,TGTGCCACCAGCAGAGCACTCGGTCCGAACACTGAAGCTTTCTTT,CATSRALGPNTEAFF
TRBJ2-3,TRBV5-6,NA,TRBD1,TGTGCCAGCAGCATGGGACAGGGGGCAGATACGCAGTATTTT,CASSMGQGADTQYF
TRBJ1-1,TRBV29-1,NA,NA,TGCAGCGTTGGCGCGTGGGAGGGGGTGACTGAAGCTTTCTTT,CSVGAWEGVTEAFF
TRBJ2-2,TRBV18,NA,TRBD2,TGTGCCAGCTCAACACGACTAGCGGAGCTCACCGGGGAGCTGTTTTTT,CASSTRLAELTGELFF
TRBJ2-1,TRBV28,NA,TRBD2,TGTGCCAGCACTCCCCTTGGGTTAGCGGGTTACAATGAGCAGTTCTTC,CASTPLGLAGYNEQFF
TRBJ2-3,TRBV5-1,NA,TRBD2,TGCGCCAGCAGCCCACCGACTAGCGGGGGGTCAGATACGCAGTATTTT,CASSPPTSGGSDTQYF
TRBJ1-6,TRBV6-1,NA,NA,TGTGCCAGCAGTGAGGGGGGATTCTCCTATAATTCACCCCTCCACTTT,CASSEGGFSYNSPLHF
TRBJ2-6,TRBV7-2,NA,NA,TGTGCCAGCAGCCCCAAGGGGCTCTCCAACGTCCTGACTTTC,CASSPKGLSNVLTF
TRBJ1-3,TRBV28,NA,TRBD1,TGTGCCAGCAGTTTAGGGACAGACAGAGGTCAACTTAGCTCTGGAAACACCATATATTTT,CASSLGTDRGQLSSGNTIYF
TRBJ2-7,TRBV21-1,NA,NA,TGTGCCAGCAGATCCCATTCAGTTTGCATTCAGTATTCCTACGAGCAGTACTTC,CASRSHSVCIQYSYEQYF
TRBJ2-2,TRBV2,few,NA,TGTGCCAGCAGGCTTGACAGGAACACCGGGGAGCTGTTTTTT,CASRLDRNTGELFF
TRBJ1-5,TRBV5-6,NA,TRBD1,TGTGCCAGCAGCCTGGCTTTTACAGGGGAGAATCAGCCCCAGCATTTT,CASSLAFTGENQPQHF
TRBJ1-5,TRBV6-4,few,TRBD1,TGTGCCAGCAGTGTAACAGGGGATCGCAATCAGCCCCAGCATTTT,CASSVTGDRNQPQHF
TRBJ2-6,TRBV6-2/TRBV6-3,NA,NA,TGTGCCAGCAGCCCGCACCCGCCCTTTAACGCACTAAAGAAGGGGCTGTCTGGGGCCAACGTCCTGACTTTC,CASSPHPPFNALKKGLSGANVLTF
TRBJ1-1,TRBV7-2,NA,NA,TGTGCCAGCAGCTTACTCAGGAGGACTGAAGCTTTCTTT,CASSLLRRTEAFF
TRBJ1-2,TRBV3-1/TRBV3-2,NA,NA,TGTGCCAGCAGCCCAAATCTTCAGGTTTCCTATGGCTACACCTTC,CASSPNLQVSYGYTF
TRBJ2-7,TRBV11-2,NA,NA,TGTGCCAGCAGCGCAATCCGGGACTCTGGAAACGAGCAGTACTTC,CASSAIRDSGNEQYF
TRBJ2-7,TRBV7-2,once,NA,TGTGCCAGCAGCCCTGTGGGAGCCCCCTACGAGCAGTACTTC,CASSPVGAPYEQYF
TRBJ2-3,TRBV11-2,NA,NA,TGTGCCAGCAGCCCCCGGCTAGGAGTAACAGATACGCAGTATTTT,CASSPRLGVTDTQYF
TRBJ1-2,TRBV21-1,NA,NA,TGTGCCAGCAGCGGGGGGGGAAGGAGCTATGGCTACACCTTC,CASSGGGRSYGYTF
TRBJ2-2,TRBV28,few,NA,TGTGCCAGCACCCCGGGGGGCCCGAACACCGGGGAGCTGTTTTTT,CASTPGGPNTGELFF
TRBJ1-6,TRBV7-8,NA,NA,TGTGCCAGCAGCTTAGTGAGGGCAGGCCCGAGCTCCTATAATTCACCCCTCCACTTT,CASSLVRAGPSSYNSPLHF